One sample yielded the 16 T cell receptor beta chains listed below, sequenced in a study of CD8 T cells in Susac syndrome. The RNA, roughly 0.45 to 1 ug, was put through reverse transcription using random hexamers. TCRdb re-called the immunoSEQ multiplex PCR reads with MiXCR, one entry per CDR3 protein. Here the sample spans 150,000 or so distinct CDR3 sequences, approximately 95% being singletons. The sequenced sample was CD4+ T cells from PBMCs. The source is a human donor with Susac syndrome.

The CDR3 DNA reads TGTGCCAGCAGCAGTGCTCTTTCGTCCTACAATGAGCAGTTCTTC. Its protein product is CASSSALSSYNEQFF. The J gene is TRBJ2-1, the V gene TRBV7-2; D not certain. The CDR3 extends over 15 amino acids. Trimming took off 5 bases at V and 1 base at J, with 12 bases between the two ends. Germline CDR1 and CDR2: SGHTA and FQGNSA.

The genes are TRBV30 and TRBJ1-2, with 11 bases identical to TRBD1. J lost 4 bases, V lost 2 bases, and 12 bases had no gene match. CDR3 length: 17 residues. CDR1 and CDR2 from the germline V gene are GTSNPN and SVGIG (reference sequence). This chain's CDR3 is CAWSPRTGGEVVYGYTF. Here the CDR3 DNA reads TGTGCCTGGAGTCCACGGACAGGGGGCGAGGTTGTCTATGGCTACACCTTC.

The chain carries TRBV9 and TRBJ2-7; D may match TRBD1 or TRBD2 (6 bases each). Trimming cost V 4 bases and J 1 base, with 18 bases left between them. The V gene's germline CDR1 is SGDLS and CDR2 YYNGEE. The CDR3 sequence is 16 residues long. CDR3: CASSPGGGWRSYEQYF. The CDR3 nucleotides read TGTGCCAGCAGCCCAGGAGGGGGGTGGAGGTCCTACGAGCAGTACTTC. Full variable domain (rest looked up from reference TRBV9 and TRBJ2-7): DSGVTQTPKHLITATGQRVTLRCSPRSGDLSVYWYQQSLDQGLQFLIQYYNGEERAKGNILERFSAQQFPDLHSELNLSSLELGDSALYFCASSPGGGWRSYEQYFGPGTRLTVT.

As DNA, the CDR3 is TGTGCCAGCAGTCGGGCCCGTGGGGCGCAGTATTTT. Translation gives CASSRARGAQYF. V gene TRBV3-1 combines with J gene TRBJ2-3; D remains ambiguous. This CDR3 region has 12 residues. V lost 6 bases and J 10 bases, leaving 14 bases between the germline ends. CDR1 is LGHDT and CDR2 is YNNKEL in the germline V gene (reference sequence).

For the CDR3, the DNA is TGCGCCAGCAGCCAAGATAGGGGGTTAGCGGGAGATGCGGGGCAGTTCTTC. Translating it yields CASSQDRGLAGDAGQFF. The rearrangement links TRBV4-3 to TRBJ2-1; 9 bases match TRBD2. Germline values: CDR1 LGHNA, CDR2 YSLEER. V was pared by 0 bases and J by 12 bases, with 15 bases of the junction left unmatched. The CDR3 has 17 residues.

The chain employs TRBV20-1 and TRBJ1-5, with 9 positions matching TRBD1. The CDR3 has 17 amino acids. Trimming at V came to 3 bases and at J to 4 bases, leaving 13 bases not matched to a gene. The germline V gene encodes CDR1 DFQATT and CDR2 SNEGSKA (reference sequence). CDR3 nucleotides: TGCAGTGCTAGGGACTCTACGGGACAGGGAAAGAATCAGCCCCAGCATTTT. It translates to CSARDSTGQGKNQPQHF.

The chain couples TRBV20-1 to TRBJ1-2, with TRBD1 matching over 7 bases. V lost 3 bases and J lost 4; bases outside the gene matches: 5. Germline CDR1 is DFQATT and CDR2 is SNEGSKA (reference sequence). This CDR3 has 13 residues. CDR3 protein: CSARGGGVYGYTF. In DNA, the CDR3 is TGCAGTGCTAGGGGAGGGGGCGTCTATGGCTACACCTTC.

The rearrangement uses TRBV7-2 and TRBJ2-2, with 8 positions matching TRBD2. The CDR3 is 17 amino acids. Germline lookup yields CDR1 SGHTA and CDR2 FQGNSA. Trimming took 4 bases from V and 5 from J; bases not matched to a gene: 12. This CDR3 is CASSSKREWVATGELFF. The CDR3 bases are TGTGCCAGCAGCTCGAAGCGGGAGTGGGTCGCAACCGGGGAGCTGTTTTTT. Complete variable domain (other parts from reference TRBV7-2 and TRBJ2-2): GAGVSQSPSNKVTEKGKDVELRCDPISGHTALYWYRQSLGQGLEFLIYFQGNSAPDKSGLPSDRFSAERTGGSVSTLTIQRTQQEDSAVYLCASSSKREWVATGELFFGEGSRLTVL.

The chain joins TRBV29-1 to TRBJ2-5; D might be TRBD1 (6 bases). V gave up 6 bases and J gave up 2 bases, with 19 bases separating them. The germline V gene encodes CDR1 SQVTM and CDR2 ANQGSEA. The CDR3 has 15 amino acids. The CDR3 sequence: CSVGAGTKVQETQYF. The CDR3 nucleotides read TGCAGCGTGGGGGCCGGGACCAAGGTTCAAGAGACCCAGTACTTC.

In DNA, the CDR3 is TGCAGTGCTAGAGATGGGCTAGCTTTACAGTTCTTC. It is translated as CSARDGLALQFF. This sequence joins TRBV20-1 and TRBJ2-1; D perhaps matches TRBD2 (5 bases). There are 12 residues in the CDR3. Per germline, CDR1 DFQATT and CDR2 SNEGSKA (reference sequence). V was clipped by 0 bases and J by 13 bases, with 13 bases between them.

The chain recombines TRBV3-1 with TRBJ2-4, with TRBD1 as a possible D gene (6 bases). The V and J ends lost 3 bases and 7 bases respectively, with 16 bases between them. CDR3 length: 15 residues. Germline lookup yields CDR1 LGHDT and CDR2 YNNKEL (reference sequence). CDR3 in DNA: TGTGCCAGCAGCCACGTAGGTCAGGGGATGAACATTCAGTACTTC. Protein product: CASSHVGQGMNIQYF.

The CDR3 spells CASSHGTGNSYEQYF. CDR3 nucleotide sequence: TGTGCCAGCAGCCACGGAACCGGGAACTCCTACGAGCAGTACTTC. The chain couples TRBV14 to TRBJ2-7; possible D gene TRBD2, 5 bases. Germline CDR1 SGHDN, CDR2 FVKESK. V was cut by 3 bases and J by 0 bases, with 12 bases left in between. The CDR3 is 15 residues long.

The CDR3 DNA reads as TGCAGTGCGTCGGGCGCTAGCGGGAGGGTTTCCTACAATGAGCAGTTCTTC. Protein product: CSASGASGRVSYNEQFF. V usage is TRBV20-1 and J usage is TRBJ2-1, with 12 nucleotides matching TRBD2. The CDR3 has 17 amino acids. Trimming cost V 6 bases and J 1 base; bases outside gene matches: 10. Germline-derived CDR1 and CDR2 are DFQATT and SNEGSKA (reference sequence).

The chain carries TRBV21-1 and TRBJ2-7; the DNA was not compared with TRBD2, the D call given in the table. TRBV21-1 is designated a pseudogene. The CDR3 length is 15 residues. CDR3 nucleotides: TGTGCCAGCAGCAAATGTCTAGCGGGAGGCTACGAGCAGTACTTC. Amino acid sequence: CASSKCLAGGYEQYF.

V is TRBV14 and J is TRBJ1-2, with D possibly being TRBD1 (6 bases). This CDR3 region has 15 residues. Trimming removed 5 bases from V and 4 bases from J, with 17 bases in between. The germline V gene has CDR1 SGHDN and CDR2 FVKESK. Here the CDR3 DNA reads TGTGCCAGCAGCGTTCAGGGGATTAAGGGCTATGGCTACACCTTC. Protein sequence: CASSVQGIKGYGYTF.

The chain employs TRBV7-9 and TRBJ2-2; 7 bases are shared with TRBD1. The CDR3 runs 16 residues. V shed 1 base, J shed 4 bases, and the junction held 6 bases outside the gene matches. CDR1 is SEHNR, CDR2 FQNEAQ, per germline (reference sequence). For the CDR3, the DNA is TGTGCCAGCAGCTTAGGGGACAGCCGAACCACCGGGGAGCTGTTTTTT. This codes for CASSLGDSRTTGELFF.